A single sample is the source of the 28 T cell receptor beta chains below, sequenced in a study of blood T cell repertoires in COVID-19. Only in-frame clones appear in the TCRdb table, and some are missing; sequencing was by immunoSEQ multiplex PCR. Altogether 300,000 to 400,000 clones are present, roughly 87% being singletons, with the ten largest covering roughly a tenth. The sequenced sample consisted of peripheral blood. The receptors here all came from a man aged 25-40 years with COVID-19, enrolled during active disease.

The chain couples TRBV11-2 to TRBJ2-1, with TRBD2 matching 10 bases. The V and J ends lost 5 bases and 7 bases, in that order; junction bases with no gene match: 14. The CDR3 has 17 residues. Per germline, CDR1 SGHAT and CDR2 FQNNGV. CDR3 protein: CASSTPGTSVARNEQFF. The CDR3 DNA is TGTGCCAGCAGCACCCCCGGGACTAGCGTAGCACGGAATGAGCAGTTCTTC.

This chain uses TRBV27 with TRBJ1-2; possibly TRBD1 for D (6 bases). In germline, CDR1 is MNHEY, CDR2 SMNVEV (reference sequence). This CDR3 is 14 amino acids long. The ends were cut back, 5 bases at V and 3 bases at J, with 13 bases in the middle. The CDR3 nucleotides read TGTGCCAGCAGTCCTACACCAGGGGACTATGGCTACACCTTC. Encoded protein: CASSPTPGDYGYTF.

The V and J genes are TRBV28 and TRBJ1-5; D unclear. The CDR3 is 13 residues long. CDR1 and CDR2 from the germline V gene are MDHEN and SYDVKM. V lost 4 bases and J lost 6, with 10 bases in between. CDR3 sequence reads: CASSSHLFQPQHF. The CDR3 DNA follows: TGTGCCAGCAGTTCCCACTTATTTCAGCCCCAGCATTTT. Variable domain in full (rest from reference TRBV28 and TRBJ1-5): DVKVTQSSRYLVKRTGEKVFLECVQDMDHENMFWYRQDPGLGLRLIYFSYDVKMKEKGDIPEGYSVSREKKERFSLILESASTNQTSMYLCASSSHLFQPQHFGDGTRLSIL.

The chain combines TRBV6-2 or TRBV6-3 with TRBJ1-2; TRBD1 matches 8 bases. CDR3 length equals 14 residues. Germline CDR1 and CDR2: MNHEY and SVGEGT. Trimming took 2 bases from V and 4 from J; bases not matched to a gene: 3. This CDR3 is CASSYRGQAYGYTF. The CDR3 nucleotides are TGTGCCAGCAGTTACAGGGGACAGGCCTATGGCTACACCTTC.

The chain combines TRBV7-2 with TRBJ1-6; D not resolved. Trimming took 3 bases from V and 7 from J, leaving 19 bases between them. Germline lookup yields CDR1 SGHTA and CDR2 FQGNSA. The CDR3 consists of 17 residues. DNA of the CDR3: TGTGCCAGCAGCTTTCATTTTGGAGGGTCTATAAATTCACCCCTCCACTTT. It translates to CASSFHFGGSINSPLHF.

About this clone: Other DNA sequences within the sample encode an identical CDR3. This chain uses TRBV5-1 with TRBJ2-6; possible D gene TRBD2, 6 bases. The CDR3 is made up of 17 amino acids. CDR1 and CDR2 (germline): SGHRS, YFSETQ. V was pared by 0 bases and J by 0 bases, with 10 bases between. In DNA form, the CDR3 reads TGCGCCAGCAGCTTGGCGGGAGAGAGCTCTGGGGCCAACGTCCTGACTTTC. It specifies CASSLAGESSGANVLTF.

The chain recombines TRBV3-1 (or the pseudogene TRBV3-2) with TRBJ1-2; TRBD1 is a possible D gene (5 bases). The CDR3 extends over 14 amino acids. V gave up 6 bases and J gave up 2 bases, with 13 bases separating them. Germline V gene data show CDR1 as LGHDT and CDR2 as YNNKEL (reference sequence). This CDR3 reads CASRLMGGNYGYTF. DNA for the CDR3: TGTGCCAGCAGACTTATGGGGGGAAACTATGGCTACACCTTC.

The rearrangement joins TRBV9 to TRBJ2-2, with D tentatively TRBD2 (6 bases). Between the trimmed V and J ends, which lost 3 bases and 1 base, there was a span of 10 bases. CDR1 is SGDLS, CDR2 YYNGEE, per germline. CDR3 length: 15 residues. In DNA, the CDR3 is TGTGCCAGCAGCGAAGGCGGGATGAACACCGGGGAGCTGTTTTTT. It yields the protein CASSEGGMNTGELFF.

The rearrangement uses TRBV12-5 and TRBJ1-2, with D perhaps TRBD1 (6 bases). Germline V gives CDR1 LGHNT, CDR2 FRNRAP. This CDR3 is 16 amino acids long. V gave up 1 base and J gave up 8 bases, with 20 bases separating them. The chain's CDR3 is CASGLGPDSPSGGYTF. The CDR3 DNA reads as TGTGCTAGTGGTTTGGGGCCGGACAGTCCTTCGGGCGGCTACACCTTC.

V is TRBV10-1 and J is TRBJ1-4; D is perhaps TRBD1 (6 bases). CDR3 length equals 16 residues. The V gene lost 4 bases and the J gene lost 1 base, with 13 bases spanning the gap. The germline CDR1 and CDR2 sequences are WNHNN and SYGVQD (reference sequence). The CDR3 loop reads CASSGGRPLTNEKLFF. CDR3 in DNA: TGCGCCAGCAGTGGGGGGCGCCCCCTAACTAATGAAAAACTGTTTTTT.

The rearrangement links TRBV9 to TRBJ1-2; TRBD1 matches 7 bases. V was pared by 4 bases and J by 3 bases, with 12 bases of the junction left unmatched. The CDR3 runs 16 residues. Germline V gene lookup returns CDR1 SGDLS and CDR2 YYNGEE. The CDR3 loop is CASSSISTQGHYGYTF. DNA for the CDR3: TGTGCCAGCAGCTCAATATCGACACAGGGGCACTATGGCTACACCTTC.

The chain is built from TRBV27 and TRBJ2-1, with D maybe TRBD1 (9 bases). Looked up from germline, CDR1 is MNHEY and CDR2 is SMNVEV (reference sequence). The CDR3 loop spans 14 amino acids. Deletions cut 5 bases from V and 15 bases from J, with 23 bases between. The CDR3 coding sequence is TGTGCCAGCAGTACGGGAGGGACAGGGTCGCGGTGGTTCTTC. Protein: CASSTGGTGSRWFF.

The rearrangement links TRBV7-3 to TRBJ2-3, with D possibly being TRBD2 (5 bases). This CDR3 is 14 amino acids long. Germline assignment: CDR1 SGHTA and CDR2 FQGTGA. V shed 5 bases and J shed 8 bases, with 17 bases lying between them. The CDR3 loop is CASSRTLGLSTQYF. CDR3 sequence (DNA): TGTGCCAGCAGCCGAACACTAGGTCTCAGTACGCAGTATTTT.

V usage is TRBV15 and J usage is TRBJ2-7; TRBD1 agrees at 8 bases. The CDR3 has 14 amino acids. Germline lookup yields CDR1 LNHNV and CDR2 YYDKDF (reference sequence). Germline trimming cut 4 bases from V and 7 bases from J; bases unmatched to any gene: 9. The CDR3 coding sequence is TGTGCCACCAGCACCCGATGGGGGGACAGGGAGCAGTACTTC. Protein: CATSTRWGDREQYF.

The chain couples TRBV7-8 to TRBJ1-1; 7 nucleotides align to TRBD1. This CDR3 is built from 18 residues. The V gene end was trimmed by 5 bases and the J gene end by 6 bases; junction bases not matched to a gene: 21. The germline gives CDR1 SGHVS, CDR2 FQNEAQ. DNA for the CDR3: TGTGCCAGCAGCCCATTATCTACAGGGGCAGGGCCCAGCTCTGAAGCTTTCTTT. Translation gives CASSPLSTGAGPSSEAFF.

The chain links TRBV27 to TRBJ1-2, with 7 bases identical to TRBD1. V gave up 5 bases and J gave up 5 bases; unmatched junction bases: 17. The V gene's germline CDR1 is MNHEY and CDR2 SMNVEV (reference sequence). The length of the CDR3 is 17 residues. In DNA, the CDR3 is TGTGCCAGCAGTACGAAACTCCGACAGGGCCGGGGGTATGGCTACACCTTC. This sequence encodes CASSTKLRQGRGYGYTF.

The sample holds one count of this clone. This chain uses TRBV7-8 with TRBJ2-7; weak D call: TRBD2 (5 bases). This CDR3 contains 16 residues. Germline V CDR1 and CDR2: SGHVS, FQNEAQ. V lost 5 bases to trimming and J lost 2 bases, with 19 bases between them. As DNA, the CDR3 is TGTGCCAGCAGCCCAATTCCGGGAACGAGTCCCTACGAGCAGTACTTC. Its translation: CASSPIPGTSPYEQYF.

This chain links TRBV6-5 with TRBJ1-3; D ambiguous. This CDR3 region has 13 residues. Germline loops: CDR1 MNHEY, CDR2 SVGAGI. V lost 10 bases to trimming and J lost 0 bases, with 10 bases between them. The DNA for the CDR3 is TGTGCCACCAGGAGCTACTCTGGAAACACCATATATTTT. Translated, it gives CATRSYSGNTIYF.

This sequence joins TRBV15 and TRBJ2-1; TRBD2 might be the D (5 bases). CDR3 size: 17 residues. Germline V CDR1 and CDR2: LNHNV, YYDKDF (reference sequence). The V end lost 3 bases, the J end lost 0 bases, and 15 bases lay between the germline ends. The CDR3 spells CATSRELGGYSYNEQFF. The CDR3 DNA is TGTGCCACCAGCAGGGAACTAGGCGGGTACTCCTACAATGAGCAGTTCTTC.

The V and J genes are TRBV7-2 and TRBJ1-4; D is unresolved. This CDR3 has 16 amino acids. V lost 2 bases and J lost 7, with 17 bases in between. Germline loops: CDR1 SGHTA, CDR2 FQGNSA. DNA of the CDR3: TGTGCCAGCAGCTTACTCGGACCGCGGGTTGGTGAAAAACTGTTTTTT. Amino acid sequence: CASSLLGPRVGEKLFF.

The V and J genes are TRBV6-5 and TRBJ2-3; D gene ambiguous. The germline CDR1 and CDR2 sequences are MNHEY and SVGAGI. CDR3 size: 14 residues. Trimming left V 5 bases short and J 4 bases short, with 13 bases between. The CDR3 sequence: CASSPIPGPDTQYF. CDR3 nucleotides: TGTGCCAGCAGTCCCATCCCGGGTCCAGATACGCAGTATTTT.

V usage is TRBV5-5 and J usage is TRBJ1-6; D remains ambiguous. Germline values: CDR1 SGHKS, CDR2 YYEKEE (reference sequence). This CDR3 has 15 amino acids. V dropped 3 bases and J dropped 0 bases, with 7 bases sitting between them. CDR3 residues: CASSSLSSYNSPLHF. The DNA of the CDR3 is TGTGCCAGCAGCTCACTTAGCTCCTATAATTCACCCCTCCACTTT.

This chain joins TRBV2 and TRBJ1-1, with 7 bases identical to TRBD1. Germline CDR1 reads SNHLY; CDR2 reads FYNNEI. The V and J ends lost 7 bases and 1 base, in that order; junction bases with no gene match: 6. The CDR3 consists of 14 residues. In nucleotides, the CDR3 is TGTGCCAGCACTAGGGACAGATCGAACACTGAAGCTTTCTTT. This translates into CASTRDRSNTEAFF.

The V call is TRBV7-9, the J call TRBJ1-4; D perhaps matches TRBD1 (5 bases). Germline-derived CDR1 and CDR2 are SEHNR and FQNEAQ (reference sequence). The V end was cut by 5 bases, the J end by 0 bases, with 13 bases between. This CDR3 comprises 16 residues. Written as DNA, the CDR3 is TGTGCCAGCAGCCTAGGGACTCCTGCAACTAATGAAAAACTGTTTTTT. This sequence encodes CASSLGTPATNEKLFF.

CDR3 sequence: CASSRAGGPGNEQFF. CDR3 nucleotides: TGCGCCAGCAGCCGAGCGGGAGGGCCGGGCAATGAGCAGTTCTTC. V gene TRBV4-1 combines with J gene TRBJ2-1; 10 bases fit TRBD2. Trimming removed 4 bases from V and 6 bases from J; junction bases left unmatched: 6. Germline V gives CDR1 MGHRA, CDR2 YSYEKL. The CDR3 extends over 15 amino acids.

In DNA, the CDR3 is TGTGCCAGCAGTTCCCCGAGAGGACAGGGCTCCTACGAGCAGTACTTC. Encoded protein: CASSSPRGQGSYEQYF. J is TRBJ2-7 and V is TRBV28; 8 bases align to TRBD1. The CDR3 runs to 16 residues. The germline CDR1 and CDR2 sequences are MDHEN and SYDVKM. Trimming cost V 4 bases and J 0 bases; bases outside gene matches: 8.

This clone came up once. The rearrangement joins TRBV27 to TRBJ2-1, with 9 bases aligning to TRBD1. Germline CDR1 is MNHEY and CDR2 is SMNVEV (reference sequence). V trimming: 3 bases; J trimming: 4 bases; junction bases outside the gene matches: 4. The CDR3 is 15 residues long. In DNA, the CDR3 is TGTGCCAGCAGTTTGTCAGACAGGGGGTACAATGAGCAGTTCTTC. Translating gives CASSLSDRGYNEQFF.

The CDR3 here is CASSLALLSSYEQYF. In nucleotides, the CDR3 is TGTGCCAGCAGCTTAGCGCTCCTCAGCTCCTACGAGCAGTACTTC. The chain carries TRBV7-2 and TRBJ2-7; D uncertain. Germline V gives CDR1 SGHTA, CDR2 FQGNSA. The CDR3 runs to 15 residues. The germline V and J ends were trimmed by 0 bases and 0 bases, with 9 bases remaining between them.